This T cell receptor beta chain comes out of a study of technical replicates of blood from a handful of donors. This clone is a singleton in its sample. TCRdb keeps only in-frame clones here, not all; method: immunoSEQ multiplex PCR. The data contain about 75,000 clones, about 90% of them singletons. The sequence came from a human donor in good health. The specimen was T cells isolated from PBMCs.

As DNA, the CDR3 is TGTGCCTGGAGCGGATCGGGAGGACAGCCCCAGCATTTT. Protein: CAWSGSGGQPQHF. The chain couples TRBV30 to TRBJ1-5; no firm D call. With 3 bases removed from V and 7 bases from J, the gap between germline ends came to 13 bases. Per germline, CDR1 GTSNPN and CDR2 SVGIG (reference sequence). The CDR3 is 13 amino acids.